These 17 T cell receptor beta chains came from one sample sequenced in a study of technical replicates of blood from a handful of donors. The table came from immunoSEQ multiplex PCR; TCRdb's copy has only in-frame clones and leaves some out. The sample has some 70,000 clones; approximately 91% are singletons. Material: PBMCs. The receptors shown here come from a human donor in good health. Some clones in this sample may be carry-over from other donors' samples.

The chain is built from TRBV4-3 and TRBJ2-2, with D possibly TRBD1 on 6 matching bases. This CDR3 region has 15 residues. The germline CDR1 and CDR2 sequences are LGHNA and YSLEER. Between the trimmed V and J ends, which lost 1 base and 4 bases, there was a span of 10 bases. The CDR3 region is CASSQGPGATGELFF. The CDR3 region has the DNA TGCGCCAGCAGCCAAGGCCCAGGGGCCACCGGGGAGCTGTTTTTT.

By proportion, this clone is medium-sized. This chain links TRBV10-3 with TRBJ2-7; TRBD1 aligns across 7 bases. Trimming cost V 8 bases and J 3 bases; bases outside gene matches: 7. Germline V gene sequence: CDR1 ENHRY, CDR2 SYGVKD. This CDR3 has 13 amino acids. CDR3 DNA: TGTGCCATCGGAGACAGGGAACTCTACGAGCAGTACTTC. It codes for CAIGDRELYEQYF.

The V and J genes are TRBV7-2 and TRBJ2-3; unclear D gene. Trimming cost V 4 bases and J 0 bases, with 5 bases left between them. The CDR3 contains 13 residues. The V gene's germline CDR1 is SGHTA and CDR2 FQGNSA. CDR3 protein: CASSSTSTDTQYF. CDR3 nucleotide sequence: TGTGCCAGCAGCTCTACTAGCACAGATACGCAGTATTTT.

CDR3 residues: CASSYSETSGSGELFF. The CDR3, as DNA: TGTGCCAGCAGTTACTCGGAGACTAGCGGGAGCGGGGAGCTGTTTTTT. The genes are TRBV6-6 and TRBJ2-2, with 12 bases fitting TRBD2. The junction had 3 bases not matched to a gene; V was cut back by 0 bases and J by 7 bases. The germline gives CDR1 MNHNY, CDR2 SVGAGI (reference sequence). The CDR3 totals 16 residues.

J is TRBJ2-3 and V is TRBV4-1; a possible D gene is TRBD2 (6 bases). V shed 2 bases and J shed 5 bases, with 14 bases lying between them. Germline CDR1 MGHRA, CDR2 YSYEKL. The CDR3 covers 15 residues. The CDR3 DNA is TGCGCCAGCAGCCAATCCGGGACTTCCCTAGATACGCAGTATTTT. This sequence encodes CASSQSGTSLDTQYF.

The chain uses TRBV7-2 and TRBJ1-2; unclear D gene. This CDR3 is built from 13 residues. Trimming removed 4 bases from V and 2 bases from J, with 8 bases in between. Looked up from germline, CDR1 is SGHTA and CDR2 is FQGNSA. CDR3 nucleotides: TGTGCCAGCAGCTCCGACACGAACTATGGCTACACCTTC. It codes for CASSSDTNYGYTF.

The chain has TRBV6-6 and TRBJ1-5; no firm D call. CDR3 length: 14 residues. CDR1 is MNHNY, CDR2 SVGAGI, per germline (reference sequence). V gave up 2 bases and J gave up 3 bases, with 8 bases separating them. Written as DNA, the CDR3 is TGTGCCAGCAGTTACCCAGGAAACAATCAGCCCCAGCATTTT. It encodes CASSYPGNNQPQHF.

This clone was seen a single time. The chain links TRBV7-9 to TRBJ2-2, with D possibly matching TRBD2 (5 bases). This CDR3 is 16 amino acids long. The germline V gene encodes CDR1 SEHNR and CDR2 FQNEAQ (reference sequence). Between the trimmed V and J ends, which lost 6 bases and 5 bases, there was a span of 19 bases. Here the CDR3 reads CASSRGLGILTGELFF. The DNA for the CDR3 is TGTGCCAGCAGTAGAGGACTTGGGATATTAACCGGGGAGCTGTTTTTT.

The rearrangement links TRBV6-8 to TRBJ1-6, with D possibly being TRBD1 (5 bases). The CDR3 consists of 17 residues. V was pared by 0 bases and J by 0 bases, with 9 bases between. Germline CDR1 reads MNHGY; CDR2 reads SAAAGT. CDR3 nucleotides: TGTGCCAGCAGTTACTCAGGCAGGGACTCCTATAATTCACCCCTCCACTTT. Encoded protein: CASSYSGRDSYNSPLHF.

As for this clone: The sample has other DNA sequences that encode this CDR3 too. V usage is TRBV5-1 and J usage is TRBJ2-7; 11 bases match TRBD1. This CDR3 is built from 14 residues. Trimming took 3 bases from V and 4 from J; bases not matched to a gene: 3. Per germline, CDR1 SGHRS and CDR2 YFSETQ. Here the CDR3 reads CASSSGQGAYEQYF. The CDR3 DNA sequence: TGCGCCAGCAGCTCAGGACAGGGGGCTTACGAGCAGTACTTC.

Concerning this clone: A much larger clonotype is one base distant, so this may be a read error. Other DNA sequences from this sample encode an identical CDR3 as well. CDR3 loop: CASSLSAQGNSPLHF. DNA for the CDR3: TGTGCCAGCAGTCTCTCGGCACAGGGTAATTCACCTCTCCACTTT. The gene calls are TRBV6-5 and TRBJ1-6; D possibly corresponds to TRBD1 (6 bases). CDR1 is MNHEY, CDR2 SVGAGI, per germline. The CDR3 loop spans 15 amino acids.

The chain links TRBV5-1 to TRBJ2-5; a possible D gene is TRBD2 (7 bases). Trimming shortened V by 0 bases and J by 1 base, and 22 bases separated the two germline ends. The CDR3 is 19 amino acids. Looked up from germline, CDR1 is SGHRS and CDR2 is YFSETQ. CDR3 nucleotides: TGCGCCAGCAGCTTGGCCGTGGGCGGGGGCCGGGGGGTCCAAGAGACCCAGTACTTC. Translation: CASSLAVGGGRGVQETQYF.

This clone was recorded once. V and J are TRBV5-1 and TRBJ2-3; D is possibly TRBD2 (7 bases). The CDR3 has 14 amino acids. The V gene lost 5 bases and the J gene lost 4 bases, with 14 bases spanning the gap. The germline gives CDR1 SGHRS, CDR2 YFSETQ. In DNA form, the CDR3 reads TGCGCCAGCAGGGCGGGGGCGAGAGCAGATACGCAGTATTTT. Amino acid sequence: CASRAGARADTQYF. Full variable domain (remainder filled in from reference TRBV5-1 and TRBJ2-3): KAGVTQTPRYLIKTRGQQVTLSCSPISGHRSVSWYQQTPGQGLQFLFEYFSETQRNKGNFPGRFSGRQFSNSRSEMNVSTLELGDSALYLCASRAGARADTQYFGPGTRLTVL.

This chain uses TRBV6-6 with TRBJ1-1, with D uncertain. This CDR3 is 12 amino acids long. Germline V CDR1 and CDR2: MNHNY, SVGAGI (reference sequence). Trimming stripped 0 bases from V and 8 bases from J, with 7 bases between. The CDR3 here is CASSYSGAEAFF. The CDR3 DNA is TGTGCCAGCAGTTACTCGGGCGCAGAAGCTTTCTTT.

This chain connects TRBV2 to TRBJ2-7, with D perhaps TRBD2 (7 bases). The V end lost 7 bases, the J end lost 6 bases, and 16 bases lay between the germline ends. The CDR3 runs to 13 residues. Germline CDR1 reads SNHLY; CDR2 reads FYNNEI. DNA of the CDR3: TGTGCCAGCACAGGACAGCGGGGATCCGAGCAGTACTTC. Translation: CASTGQRGSEQYF.

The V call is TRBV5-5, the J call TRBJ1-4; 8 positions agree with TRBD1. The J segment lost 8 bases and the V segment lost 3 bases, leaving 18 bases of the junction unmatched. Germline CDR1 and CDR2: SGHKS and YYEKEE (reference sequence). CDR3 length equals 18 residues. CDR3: CASSSFGQGRIMMEKLFF. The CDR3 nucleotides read TGTGCCAGCAGCTCGTTCGGACAGGGACGTATAATGATGGAAAAACTGTTTTTT.

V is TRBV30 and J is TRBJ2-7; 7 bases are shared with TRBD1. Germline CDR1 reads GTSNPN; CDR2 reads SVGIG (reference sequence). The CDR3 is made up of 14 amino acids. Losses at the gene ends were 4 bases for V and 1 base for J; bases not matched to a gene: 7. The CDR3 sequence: CAWTRTGLSYEQYF. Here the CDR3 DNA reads TGTGCCTGGACCCGGACAGGCTTATCCTACGAGCAGTACTTC.